These T cell receptor beta chains were read from a single sample in a study of blood T cell repertoires in COVID-19. The repertoire was sequenced with immunoSEQ multiplex PCR; TCRdb's copy has only in-frame clones and lacks some. The sample carries about 280,000 clones, approximately 85% recorded once. The sequenced sample consisted of peripheral blood. The receptors were gathered from a human donor in a cohort sampled during active COVID-19. Both conserved end residues are part of each CDR3. A D gene is named only where the DNA matches it firmly. Rows give clone size only sometimes, using once, few, many, or a class for an expanded clone.

v_gene	d_gene	abundance	j_gene	CDR3nt	CDR3aa
TRBV30	NA	NA	TRBJ1-1	TGTGCCTGGAGTGGGGGCGTCACTGAAGCTTTCTTT	CAWSGGVTEAFF
TRBV12-1	NA	NA	TRBJ2-1	TGTGCCAGCAGCTTTGCGCGGACTCCTCTAGCGGGAGGGCGCAATGAGCAGTTCTTC	CASSFARTPLAGGRNEQFF
TRBV7-2	NA	NA	TRBJ1-1	TGTGCCAGCAGCCGGGGACACATAAACACTGAAGCTTTCTTT	CASSRGHINTEAFF
TRBV3-1/TRBV3-2	TRBD2	few	TRBJ2-1	TGTGCCAGCAGCGGACTAGCGGGGGGAATCAATGAGCAGTTCTTC	CASSGLAGGINEQFF
TRBV6-2/TRBV6-3	NA	NA	TRBJ1-1	TGTGCCAGCAGTTACTCGGCGGCAGTCAGCACAACTTTCTTT	CASSYSAAVSTTFF
TRBV19	TRBD1	NA	TRBJ1-1	TGTGCCAGTAGTGAGCAGGGGGTAAGGTCAGCTTTCTTT	CASSEQGVRSAFF
TRBV3-1/TRBV3-2	TRBD2	NA	TRBJ2-7	TGTGCCAGCATCCCTTTTATCCTGCCAACTAGCGGGGGAGAGAACTACGAGCAGTACTTC	CASIPFILPTSGGENYEQYF
TRBV27	NA	once	TRBJ1-6	TGTGCCAGCGGAAGGACAGATAATTCACCCCTCCACTTT	CASGRTDNSPLHF
TRBV28	TRBD1	NA	TRBJ1-5	TGTGCCAGCAGTCCCCCGACAGGGGCCGATAGCAATCAGCCCCAGCATTTT	CASSPPTGADSNQPQHF
TRBV3-1/TRBV3-2	TRBD2	NA	TRBJ2-1	TGTGCCAGCAGCCGCTCCGCGGGAGTTAGCAATGAGCAGTTCTTC	CASSRSAGVSNEQFF
TRBV5-4	TRBD2	NA	TRBJ2-3	TGTGCCAGCAGTTCGGGTAGCGGGAACACAGATACGCAGTATTTT	CASSSGSGNTDTQYF
TRBV14	NA	NA	TRBJ2-1	TGTGCCAGCAGCCAAGACGGACTTAGGAATGAGCAGTTCTTC	CASSQDGLRNEQFF
TRBV30	NA	NA	TRBJ2-3	TGTGCCTGGAGTGTAGCGGACGGAAAGTATTTT	CAWSVADGKYF
TRBV11-3	NA	NA	TRBJ2-1	TGTGCCAGCAGCTTAGAAAGCGGCCACAGCTCCTACAATGAGCAGTTCTTC	CASSLESGHSSYNEQFF
TRBV19	NA	once	TRBJ2-3	TGTGCCAGTAGGCCGGGGGTGGGGTTTACAGATACGCAGTATTTT	CASRPGVGFTDTQYF
TRBV5-5	TRBD1	NA	TRBJ2-1	TGTGCCAGCAGCTCGCCCCGACAGGGAAATGAGCAGTTCTTC	CASSSPRQGNEQFF
TRBV19	TRBD2	NA	TRBJ2-3	TGTGCCAGTAGTGAGCGGGAGGCAATCACAGATACGCAGTATTTT	CASSEREAITDTQYF
TRBV5-6	NA	once	TRBJ2-3	TGTGCCAGCAGCTTCAGGTCAGATTCGGATACGCAGTATTTT	CASSFRSDSDTQYF
TRBV10-1	NA	NA	TRBJ2-3	TGCGCCAGCAGTGCTAGAACTAACACAGATACGCAGTATTTT	CASSARTNTDTQYF
TRBV6-6	TRBD1	once	TRBJ2-3	TGTGCCAGCAGTTACTTTGGACAGGGATTGTCAGATACGCAGTATTTT	CASSYFGQGLSDTQYF
TRBV23-1	NA	NA	TRBJ1-5	TGCGCCAGCAGTCAAAGGAGACGTTACGTAGGCAGGGTAAGCTTTTCCGATCAGCCCCAGCATTTT	CASSQRRRYVGRVSFSDQPQHF
TRBV5-1	NA	NA	TRBJ1-4	TGCGCCAGCAGCTTGGTCCAGGGGATGTCCGGAAAACTGTTTTTT	CASSLVQGMSGKLFF
TRBV5-1	TRBD1	NA	TRBJ1-1	TGCGCCAGCACCCCCGGAAGGGGGCCGGACACTGAAGCTTTCTTT	CASTPGRGPDTEAFF
TRBV6-2/TRBV6-3	TRBD2	NA	TRBJ2-1	TGTGCCAGCAGTTACGGGAGACTAGCGGCCTCCTACAATGAGCAGTTCTTC	CASSYGRLAASYNEQFF
TRBV3-1/TRBV3-2	NA	NA	TRBJ1-1	TGTGCCAGCAGCCTCCGACAGAGCAACACTGAAGCTTTCTTT	CASSLRQSNTEAFF
TRBV4-1	NA	few	TRBJ2-7	TGCGCCAGCAGCCAAGATTTCCCAGGGCCATACGAGCAGTACTTC	CASSQDFPGPYEQYF
TRBV19	TRBD1	NA	TRBJ1-2	TGTGCCAGTAGTTCGACAGGGGTCTATGGCTACACCTTC	CASSSTGVYGYTF